The rows below give T cell receptor beta chains drawn from one sample of a study of identical twins. TCRdb itself ran the 5' RACE reads through MiXCR, one entry per CDR3 protein. The data show about 920,000 distinct CDR3 sequences, roughly 12% seen once. These data also formed part of another study, on yellow fever vaccine responses in identical twins.

The sequenced sample was PBMCs. These receptors originate from a young woman in good health. The CDR3 runs from the conserved cysteine through the conserved F or W. The order of the fields is CDR3 protein, CDR3 DNA, D gene, J gene, clone size, V gene. D genes are given only for firm matches. Only some rows state a clone size, as once, few, many or a class for expanded clones.

CASSLEVGTGDYGYTF TGTGCCAGCAGCTTAGAGGTTGGGACAGGGGACTATGGCTACACCTTC TRBD1 TRBJ1-2 - TRBV11-2
CASSFDRVFTDTQYF TGTGCCAGCAGTTTCGACAGGGTTTTCACAGATACGCAGTATTTT TRBD1 TRBJ2-3 many TRBV12-3/TRBV12-4
CSARVPSGFYNEQFF TGCAGTGCTAGAGTCCCTAGCGGCTTCTACAATGAGCAGTTCTTC TRBD2 TRBJ2-1 few TRBV20-1
CASSFRGLSGNTIYF TGTGCCAGCAGTTTTAGGGGCCTCTCTGGAAACACCATATATTTT - TRBJ1-3 - TRBV12-3/TRBV12-4
CSVRDRVINEQFF TGCAGCGTCCGGGACAGGGTTATTAATGAGCAGTTCTTC TRBD1 TRBJ2-1 - TRBV29-1
CSVSGVSNPMETQYF TGCAGCGTATCGGGAGTCTCGAACCCAATGGAGACCCAGTACTTC - TRBJ2-5 - TRBV29-1
CASSSRGSGVYNEQFF TGTGCCAGCAGTTCCAGAGGTAGCGGGGTGTACAATGAGCAGTTCTTC TRBD2 TRBJ2-1 few TRBV12-3/TRBV12-4
CASSLALRQASGTQYF TGTGCCAGCAGCTTAGCGCTGAGACAGGCGTCGGGGACCCAGTACTTC - TRBJ2-5 few TRBV7-8
CASSPLRFGYEQYF TGTGCCAGCAGCCCGCTGCGTTTTGGGTACGAGCAGTACTTC - TRBJ2-7 few TRBV7-9
CASGPWDTGELFF TGCGCCAGCGGGCCGTGGGATACCGGGGAGCTGTTTTTT - TRBJ2-2 - TRBV5-1
CSARRQVNTEAFF TGCAGCGCCCGAAGACAGGTGAACACTGAAGCTTTCTTT - TRBJ1-1 few TRBV29-1
CASSETGGLSPLHF TGTGCCAGCAGTGAGACAGGGGGCCTCTCACCCCTCCACTTT TRBD1 TRBJ1-6 - TRBV25-1
CSVEGPGLTYTDTQYF TGCAGCGTTGAAGGGCCAGGGTTGACATACACAGATACGCAGTATTTT - TRBJ2-3 - TRBV29-1
CASSHRVTGNQPQHF TGTGCCAGCAGCCACAGGGTTACGGGTAATCAGCCCCAGCATTTT - TRBJ1-5 few TRBV5-5
CASSVVGGRASNEQFF TGTGCCAGCAGCGTAGTAGGCGGGAGGGCCAGCAATGAGCAGTTCTTC TRBD2 TRBJ2-1 few TRBV9
CASASGSRTDTQYF TGTGCCAGCGCTAGCGGGAGTAGGACAGATACGCAGTATTTT TRBD2 TRBJ2-3 many TRBV10-3
CASSFRDREETQYF TGTGCCAGCAGCTTCCGGGACAGAGAAGAGACCCAGTACTTC TRBD1 TRBJ2-5 - TRBV7-9
CASSLTSGSFDTQYF TGTGCCAGCAGCCTTACTAGCGGGAGTTTTGATACGCAGTATTTT TRBD2 TRBJ2-3 - TRBV9
CASSQQGRGELFF TGTGCCAGCAGCCAACAGGGCCGCGGGGAGCTGTTTTTT - TRBJ2-2 many TRBV6-4
CASSPWPLRIYEQYF TGTGCCAGCTCACCTTGGCCACTAAGGATCTACGAGCAGTACTTC - TRBJ2-7 - TRBV18
CASILTTEAFF TGTGCCAGCATTTTGACCACTGAAGCTTTCTTT - TRBJ1-1 few TRBV2
CASSPSLLGLQETQYF TGTGCCAGCAGCCCTAGTTTATTAGGTTTACAAGAGACCCAGTACTTC - TRBJ2-5 - TRBV12-3/TRBV12-4
CASRMLASTGELFF TGTGCCAGTAGGATGCTAGCGAGCACCGGGGAGCTGTTTTTT - TRBJ2-2 - TRBV19
CASSSRTSGSRQTQYF TGTGCCAGCAGTTCAAGGACTAGCGGGAGTAGACAGACCCAGTACTTC TRBD2 TRBJ2-5 few TRBV12-3/TRBV12-4
CASSLGRGAADTQYF TGTGCCAGCAGCTTGGGTCGAGGGGCGGCAGATACGCAGTATTTT - TRBJ2-3 - TRBV5-6
CASSYGLALGEQYF TGTGCCAGCAGCTACGGACTGGCCCTAGGGGAGCAGTATTTT - TRBJ2-3 few TRBV7-3
CASSLEPGLNSPLHF TGTGCCAGCAGCTTAGAACCAGGGTTGAATTCACCCCTCCACTTT - TRBJ1-6 - TRBV7-9
CATRTAIHNYGYTF TGTGCCACCCGGACAGCGATCCATAACTATGGCTACACCTTC - TRBJ1-2 - TRBV6-1
CASSPSYDRYNEQFF TGTGCCAGCAGCCCTAGTTACGACAGATACAATGAGCAGTTCTTC - TRBJ2-1 few TRBV7-8
CATSSETSGYEQFF TGTGCCACCAGCAGTGAGACTAGCGGTTATGAGCAGTTCTTC TRBD2 TRBJ2-1 - TRBV15
CATSSLREETQYF TGTGCCACCAGCAGTCTCAGAGAAGAGACCCAGTACTTC - TRBJ2-5 few TRBV15
CASNPNGQGGEQYF TGTGCCAGCAACCCGAACGGACAGGGTGGGGAGCAGTACTTC TRBD1 TRBJ2-7 many TRBV12-3/TRBV12-4
CSARDWTRGNTGELFF TGCAGTGCTAGAGACTGGACTAGGGGGAACACCGGGGAGCTGTTTTTT TRBD2 TRBJ2-2 few TRBV20-1
CASSPYGTGLYEQYF TGCGCCAGCAGCCCCTACGGGACAGGGCTTTACGAGCAGTACTTC TRBD1 TRBJ2-7 few TRBV4-1
CASSPQPPAGVTKNIQYF TGTGCCAGCAGCCCTCAACCCCCCGCGGGAGTAACCAAAAACATTCAGTACTTC TRBD2 TRBJ2-4 few TRBV11-2
CASSAKGGPDYGYTF TGTGCCAGCAGTGCTAAAGGGGGGCCTGATTATGGCTACACCTTC - TRBJ1-2 few TRBV25-1
CAIRDTSNQPQHF TGTGCCATCCGGGACACCAGCAATCAGCCCCAGCATTTT - TRBJ1-5 - TRBV10-3
CASGGNSPLHF TGTGCCAGCGGCGGGAATTCACCCCTCCACTTT - TRBJ1-6 many TRBV9
CASSQGGGGLQETQYF TGCGCCAGCAGCCAAGGCGGGGGGGGGCTTCAAGAGACCCAGTACTTC TRBD2 TRBJ2-5 few TRBV4-1
CASTNLLVGSPTDTQYF TGCGCCAGCACCAACCTTTTGGTGGGTAGCCCCACAGATACGCAGTATTTT - TRBJ2-3 many TRBV5-1
CASSQDWLAGEETQYF TGTGCCAGCAGCCAAGATTGGCTAGCGGGAGAAGAGACCCAGTACTTC TRBD2 TRBJ2-5 few TRBV3-1
CASSLVNGVGGTEAFF TGCGCCAGCAGCTTGGTAAATGGTGTAGGGGGCACTGAAGCTTTCTTT - TRBJ1-1 few TRBV5-1